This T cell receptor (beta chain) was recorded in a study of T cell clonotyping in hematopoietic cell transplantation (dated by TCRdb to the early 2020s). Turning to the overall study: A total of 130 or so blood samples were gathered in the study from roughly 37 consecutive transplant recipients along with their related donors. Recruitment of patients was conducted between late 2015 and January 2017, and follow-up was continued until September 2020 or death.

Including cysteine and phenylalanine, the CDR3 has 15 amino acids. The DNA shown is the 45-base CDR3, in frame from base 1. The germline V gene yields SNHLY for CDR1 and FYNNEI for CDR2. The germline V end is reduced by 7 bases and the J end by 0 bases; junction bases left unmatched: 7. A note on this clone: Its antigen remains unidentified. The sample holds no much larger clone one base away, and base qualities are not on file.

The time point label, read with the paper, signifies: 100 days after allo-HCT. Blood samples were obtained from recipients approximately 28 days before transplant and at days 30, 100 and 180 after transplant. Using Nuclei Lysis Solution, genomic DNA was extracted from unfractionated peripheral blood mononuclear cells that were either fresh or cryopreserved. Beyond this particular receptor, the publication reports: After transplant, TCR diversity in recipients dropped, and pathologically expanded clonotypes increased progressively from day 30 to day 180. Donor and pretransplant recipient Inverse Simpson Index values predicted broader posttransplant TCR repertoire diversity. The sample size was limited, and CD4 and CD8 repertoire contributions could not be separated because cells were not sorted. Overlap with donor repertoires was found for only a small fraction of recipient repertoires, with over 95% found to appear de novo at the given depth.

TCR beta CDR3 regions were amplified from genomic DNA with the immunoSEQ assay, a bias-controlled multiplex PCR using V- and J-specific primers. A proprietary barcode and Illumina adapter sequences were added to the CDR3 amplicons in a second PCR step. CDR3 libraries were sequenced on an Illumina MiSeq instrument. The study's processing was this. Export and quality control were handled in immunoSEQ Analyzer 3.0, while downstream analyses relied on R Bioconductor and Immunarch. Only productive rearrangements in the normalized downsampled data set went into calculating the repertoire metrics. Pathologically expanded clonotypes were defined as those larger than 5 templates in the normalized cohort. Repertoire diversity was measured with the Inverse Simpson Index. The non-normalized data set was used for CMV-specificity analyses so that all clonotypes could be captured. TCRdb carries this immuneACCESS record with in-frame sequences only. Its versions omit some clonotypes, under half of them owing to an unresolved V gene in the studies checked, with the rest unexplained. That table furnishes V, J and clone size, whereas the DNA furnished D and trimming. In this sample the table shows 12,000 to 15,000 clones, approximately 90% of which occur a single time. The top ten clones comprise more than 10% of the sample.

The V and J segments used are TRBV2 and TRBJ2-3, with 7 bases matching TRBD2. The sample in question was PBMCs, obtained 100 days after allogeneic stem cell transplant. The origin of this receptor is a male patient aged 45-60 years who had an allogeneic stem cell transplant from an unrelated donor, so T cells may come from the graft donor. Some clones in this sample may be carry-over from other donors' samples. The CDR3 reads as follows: CASTRTRRSTDTQYF. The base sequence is TGTGCCAGCACTAGGACTAGGCGGAGCACAGATACGCAGTATTTT. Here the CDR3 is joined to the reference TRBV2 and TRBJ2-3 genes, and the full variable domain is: EPEVTQTPSHQVTQMGQEVILRCVPISNHLYFYWYRQILGQKVEFLVSFYNNEISEKSEIFDDQFSVERPDGSNFTLKIRSTKLEDSAMYFCASTRTRRSTDTQYFGPGTRLTVL.